The present entry profiles one TCR beta chain with its context. Antigen specificity is unknown. The data were taken from a study of a mutant IDH1 vaccine in newly diagnosed glioma. At the level of the study: Eight vaccine doses were administered to patients at weeks 1, 3, 5, 7, 11, 15, 19 and 23.

Specified time point: week 23, last vaccination. Vaccination used 300 ug of mutant IDH1 20-mer peptide per dose, with topical imiquimod. Produced via immunoSEQ multiplex PCR; TCRdb's table is partial and in-frame only. The sample shows approximately 45,000 clones, under 95% of them seen only once. This CDR3 has 15 residues. The V gene's germline CDR1 is SGHRS and CDR2 YFSETQ. The V and J ends lost 4 bases and 4 bases respectively, with 14 bases between them. The sequenced sample was PBMCs, obtained from a glioma patient whose treatment included an IDH1 peptide vaccine. This chain links TRBV5-1 with TRBJ2-2; the D call may be TRBD1 or TRBD2 (5 bases each). The sequence derives from a man aged 45-60 years with glioma. The CDR3 reads CASSPGTVSTGELFF. CDR3 nucleotides: TGCGCCAGCAGCCCCGGGACGGTCTCCACCGGGGAGCTGTTTTTT. Full variable domain (missing parts from reference TRBV5-1 and TRBJ2-2): KAGVTQTPRYLIKTRGQQVTLSCSPISGHRSVSWYQQTPGQGLQFLFEYFSETQRNKGNFPGRFSGRQFSNSRSEMNVSTLELGDSALYLCASSPGTVSTGELFFGEGSRLTVL.